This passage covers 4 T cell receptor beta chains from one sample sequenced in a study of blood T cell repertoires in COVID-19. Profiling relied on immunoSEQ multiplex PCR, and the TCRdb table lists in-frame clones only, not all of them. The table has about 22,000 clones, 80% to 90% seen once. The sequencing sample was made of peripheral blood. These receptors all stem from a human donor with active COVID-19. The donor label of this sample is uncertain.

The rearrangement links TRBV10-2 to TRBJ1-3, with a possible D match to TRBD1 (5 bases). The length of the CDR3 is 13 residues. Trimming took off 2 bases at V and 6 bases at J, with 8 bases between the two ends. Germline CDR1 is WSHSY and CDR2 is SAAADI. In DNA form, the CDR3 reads TGCGCCAGCAGTGAGGGGGCGAAAAACACCATATATTTT. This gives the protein CASSEGAKNTIYF.

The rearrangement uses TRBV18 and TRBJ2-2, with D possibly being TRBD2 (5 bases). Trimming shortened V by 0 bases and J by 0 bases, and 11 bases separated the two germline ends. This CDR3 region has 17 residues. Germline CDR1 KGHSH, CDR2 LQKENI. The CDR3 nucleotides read TGTGCCAGCTCACCACCGTGGGCAGCGGCGAACACCGGGGAGCTGTTTTTT. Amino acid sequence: CASSPPWAAANTGELFF.

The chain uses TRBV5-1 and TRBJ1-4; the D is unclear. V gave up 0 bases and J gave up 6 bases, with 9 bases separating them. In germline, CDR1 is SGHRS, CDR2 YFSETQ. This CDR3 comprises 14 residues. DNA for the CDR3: TGCGCCAGCAGCTTGGGGAGGAGCGATGAAAAACTGTTTTTT. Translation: CASSLGRSDEKLFF.

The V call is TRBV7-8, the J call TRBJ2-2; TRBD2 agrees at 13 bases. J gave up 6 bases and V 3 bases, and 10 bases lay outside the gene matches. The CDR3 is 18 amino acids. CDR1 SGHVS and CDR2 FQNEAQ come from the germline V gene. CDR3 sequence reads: CASSFIRGLAGDAGELFF. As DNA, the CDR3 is TGTGCCAGCAGCTTTATCCGCGGACTAGCGGGGGACGCCGGGGAGCTGTTTTTT. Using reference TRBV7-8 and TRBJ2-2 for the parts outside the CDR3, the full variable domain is GAGVSQSPRYKVAKRGQDVALRCDPISGHVSLFWYQQALGQGPEFLTYFQNEAQLDKSGLPSDRFFAERPEGSVSTLKIQRTQQEDSAVYLCASSFIRGLAGDAGELFFGEGSRLTVL.